Shown below are 14 T cell receptor beta chains from a single sample sequenced in a study of T-cell reconstitution after alpha-beta-depleted transplantation in children. A TCRbeta library incorporating unique molecular identifiers was prepared. TCRdb reanalysed the PCR reads using MiXCR and keeps one entry per CDR3 protein. The sample includes 450,000 to 500,000 distinct CDR3 sequences, around 13% of them seen just once. Here the sequenced sample was PBMCs from the stem cell graft donor, taken from the stem cell graft. The receptors were gathered from a human donor who donated a stem cell graft to a child with combined immunodeficiency.

The chain uses TRBV12-3 or TRBV12-4 and TRBJ2-2, with 9 bases matching TRBD2. The length of the CDR3 is 16 residues. V shed 8 bases, J shed 1 base, and the junction held 8 bases outside the gene matches. The CDR3 protein is CASHPGRGGNTGELFF. In DNA, the CDR3 is TGTGCCAGCCACCCGGGGCGGGGGGGGAACACCGGGGAGCTGTTTTTT.

This clonotype was counted ten times or more. The chain employs TRBV20-1 and TRBJ2-5; D could derive from TRBD1 or TRBD2 (6 bases each). This CDR3 spans 16 amino acids. V was clipped by 6 bases and J by 2 bases, with 22 bases between them. From germline, CDR1 is DFQATT and CDR2 SNEGSKA (reference sequence). The CDR3 reads CSAPPGRGLRQETQYF. As DNA, the CDR3 is TGCAGTGCCCCCCCCGGCAGGGGACTCCGGCAAGAGACCCAGTACTTC.

Only a few counts were recorded for this clonotype. Here the CDR3 DNA reads TGTGCCAGCAGTTCCGCAGGGATGGAGACCCAGTACTTC. Translation gives CASSSAGMETQYF. This sequence joins TRBV27 and TRBJ2-5; TRBD1 is a possible D gene (5 bases). CDR1 is MNHEY and CDR2 is SMNVEV in the germline V gene (reference sequence). Trimming cost V 4 bases and J 5 bases, with 11 bases left between them. The CDR3 extends over 13 amino acids.

This clonotype was counted a few times. The chain is built from TRBV6-2 or TRBV6-3 and TRBJ2-2; D ambiguous. The germline V gene encodes CDR1 MNHEY and CDR2 SVGEGT. V lost 2 bases to trimming and J lost 6 bases, with 4 bases between them. The CDR3 length is 12 residues. CDR3 sequence: CASSYGPGELFF. In nucleotides, the CDR3 is TGTGCCAGCAGTTACGGTCCCGGGGAGCTGTTTTTT.

The V gene is TRBV30, the J gene TRBJ2-7, with D perhaps being TRBD1 or TRBD2 (5 bases each). The CDR3 length is 12 residues. Germline V lookup: CDR1 GTSNPN, CDR2 SVGIG (reference sequence). The V gene lost 5 bases and the J gene lost 1 base, with 9 bases spanning the gap. The CDR3 loop is CAWGGGSYEQYF. Written as DNA, the CDR3 is TGTGCCTGGGGGGGTGGTTCCTACGAGCAGTACTTC.

The V and J genes are TRBV20-1 and TRBJ2-2; unclear D gene. Germline loops: CDR1 DFQATT, CDR2 SNEGSKA (reference sequence). The V end lost 5 bases, the J end lost 5 bases, and 18 bases lay between the germline ends. This CDR3 comprises 15 residues. The CDR3 loop is CSAVPFGVGTGELFF. In DNA form, the CDR3 reads TGCAGTGCTGTACCGTTTGGCGTGGGAACCGGGGAGCTGTTTTTT.

This clonotype was observed at least ten times. The chain links TRBV6-5 to TRBJ2-2; no clear D gene. V gave up 6 bases and J gave up 1 base, with 12 bases separating them. Germline V gene data show CDR1 as MNHEY and CDR2 as SVGAGI. CDR3 length equals 15 residues. The CDR3 region has the DNA TGTGCCAGCAGCCGCGGAGTCCAGAACACCGGGGAGCTGTTTTTT. Translation gives CASSRGVQNTGELFF.

This clonotype showed up just a few times. The chain links TRBV18 to TRBJ1-1; D may be TRBD1 (5 bases). Per the germline V gene, CDR1 is KGHSH and CDR2 is LQKENI. The V end was cut by 3 bases, the J end by 1 base, with 9 bases between. The CDR3 runs to 14 residues. For the CDR3, the DNA is TGTGCCAGCTCACCGAGACAGCCGAACACTGAAGCTTTCTTT. This codes for CASSPRQPNTEAFF.

In its sample, this clonotype was seen a few times. This rearrangement joins TRBV10-3 to TRBJ2-7; 9 bases map to TRBD2. The CDR3 is 14 amino acids. Germline CDR1 reads ENHRY; CDR2 reads SYGVKD. V was clipped by 6 bases and J by 5 bases; unmatched bases: 8. CDR3 amino acids: CAIRDGLASHEQYF. In DNA, the CDR3 is TGTGCCATCAGGGACGGACTAGCGAGCCACGAGCAGTACTTC.

This clonotype was seen only a few times. The rearrangement uses TRBV5-6 and TRBJ1-5; 8 bases are shared with TRBD1. CDR3 length: 13 residues. The germline V gene encodes CDR1 SGHDT and CDR2 YYEEEE. Trimming at V came to 4 bases and at J to 7 bases, leaving 4 bases not matched to a gene. DNA for the CDR3: TGTGCCAGCAGCCAGGGGGCGCGGCAGCCCCAGCATTTT. Translation gives CASSQGARQPQHF.

This clonotype was picked up a small number of times. J is TRBJ1-2 and V is TRBV20-1; D unresolved. This CDR3 has 13 amino acids. V lost 0 bases and J lost 2, with 7 bases in between. Germline V CDR1 and CDR2: DFQATT, SNEGSKA (reference sequence). This CDR3 is CSARENGNYGYTF. CDR3 bases: TGCAGTGCTAGAGAGAACGGCAACTATGGCTACACCTTC.

The chain recombines TRBV30 with TRBJ1-6; 10 bases are a match to TRBD1. In germline, CDR1 is GTSNPN, CDR2 SVGIG (reference sequence). V shed 7 bases and J 6 bases; nucleotides not matched to a gene: 6. CDR3 length equals 14 residues. CDR3 in amino acids: CASDRGQGNSPLHF. Here the CDR3 DNA reads TGTGCCTCAGACAGGGGGCAGGGTAATTCACCCCTCCACTTT.

The chain uses TRBV7-2 and TRBJ1-1, with TRBD1 matching 7 bases. Trimming removed 3 bases from V and 10 bases from J; junction bases left unmatched: 8. The CDR3 is 13 residues long. Germline values: CDR1 SGHTA, CDR2 FQGNSA. The CDR3 bases are TGTGCCAGCAGCTTCTACAGGGGTATGGGAGCTTTCTTT. Its translation: CASSFYRGMGAFF. The variable domain in full, completed from reference TRBV7-2 and TRBJ1-1, reads GAGVSQSPSNKVTEKGKDVELRCDPISGHTALYWYRQSLGQGLEFLIYFQGNSAPDKSGLPSDRFSAERTGGSVSTLTIQRTQQEDSAVYLCASSFYRGMGAFFGQGTRLTVV.

The sample holds a few counts of this clonotype. V is TRBV6-6 and J is TRBJ2-5; D remains ambiguous. The germline CDR1 and CDR2 sequences are MNHNY and SVGAGI (reference sequence). The CDR3 is 13 amino acids. V dropped 8 bases and J dropped 4 bases, with 14 bases sitting between them. The CDR3 region has the DNA TGTGCCAGCGGGATGGGATTGGGAGAGACCCAGTACTTC. It is translated as CASGMGLGETQYF.